The 2 T cell receptor beta chains given below trace back to one sample, sequenced in a study of cytomegalovirus exposure and HLA in healthy donors. Primers: 60 Vbeta forward and 13 Jbeta reverse. Assay: immunoSEQ multiplex PCR; the TCRdb copy retains only in-frame clones and omits some. This sample has about 130,000 clones, with more than 75% found just once. The sequenced sample was PBMCs. The source of these receptors is a man in his thirties or forties in good health and CMV-seronegative.

This chain uses TRBV5-6 with TRBJ2-5, with 8 bases identical to TRBD1. Trimming took 0 bases from V and 7 from J; bases not matched to a gene: 5. This CDR3 is 14 amino acids long. Germline assignment: CDR1 SGHDT and CDR2 YYEEEE. CDR3 coding DNA: TGTGCCAGCAGCTTGGGACAGGGGCCCAGGACCCAGTACTTC. As protein: CASSLGQGPRTQYF.

This chain joins TRBV7-9 and TRBJ2-1; D unclear. V shed 3 bases and J shed 15 bases, with 18 bases lying between them. The CDR3 loop spans 13 amino acids. Per germline, CDR1 SEHNR and CDR2 FQNEAQ (reference sequence). CDR3 amino acids: CASSFRSQVYGFF. The CDR3 coding sequence is TGTGCCAGCAGCTTTCGGTCCCAGGTTTACGGGTTCTTC.